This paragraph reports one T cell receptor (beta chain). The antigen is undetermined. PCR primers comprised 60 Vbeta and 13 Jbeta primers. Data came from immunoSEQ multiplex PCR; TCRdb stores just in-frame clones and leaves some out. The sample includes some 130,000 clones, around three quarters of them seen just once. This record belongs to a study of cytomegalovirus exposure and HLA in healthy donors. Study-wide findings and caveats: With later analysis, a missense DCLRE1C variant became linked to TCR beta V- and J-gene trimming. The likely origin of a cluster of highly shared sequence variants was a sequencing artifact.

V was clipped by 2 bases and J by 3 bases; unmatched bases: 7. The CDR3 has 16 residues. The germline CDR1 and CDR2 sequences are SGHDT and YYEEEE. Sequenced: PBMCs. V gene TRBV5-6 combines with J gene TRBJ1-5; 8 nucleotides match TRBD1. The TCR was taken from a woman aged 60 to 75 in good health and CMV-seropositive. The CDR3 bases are TGTGCCAGCAGCTTCGCAGGGGGCCGCAACAATCAGCCCCAGCATTTT. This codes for CASSFAGGRNNQPQHF.